This T cell receptor beta chain was retrieved from a study of cytomegalovirus exposure and HLA in healthy donors. General study findings and limits: Many donors shared some public TCRs, even though most TCR sequences were rare. Indistinguishable V segments, including TRBV6-2 and TRBV6-3, were excluded.

As for this clone: The antigen is not known.

Nominal health characterized the donors when sampled, though unrecorded immune exposures were likely. It was with 60 Vbeta and 13 Jbeta primers that the PCR ran. This table comes from immunoSEQ multiplex PCR, and its TCRdb copy is limited to in-frame clones, with some not included. The table records 150,000 to 200,000 clones, approximately 85% of them present only once. The CDR3 extends over 17 amino acids. Per the germline V gene, CDR1 is LGHNA and CDR2 is YNFKEQ. The junction had 13 bases not matched to a gene; V was cut back by 2 bases and J by 8 bases. The genes are TRBV4-2 and TRBJ2-1; 9 nucleotides agree with TRBD2. Sequences were obtained from PBMCs. This clonotype was obtained from a man aged 18 to 30 in good health and CMV-seronegative. The CDR3 DNA follows: TGTGCCAGCAGCCAAATAGCGGGGGAGGGGGAAGCCCATGAGCAGTTCTTC. This codes for CASSQIAGEGEAHEQFF.